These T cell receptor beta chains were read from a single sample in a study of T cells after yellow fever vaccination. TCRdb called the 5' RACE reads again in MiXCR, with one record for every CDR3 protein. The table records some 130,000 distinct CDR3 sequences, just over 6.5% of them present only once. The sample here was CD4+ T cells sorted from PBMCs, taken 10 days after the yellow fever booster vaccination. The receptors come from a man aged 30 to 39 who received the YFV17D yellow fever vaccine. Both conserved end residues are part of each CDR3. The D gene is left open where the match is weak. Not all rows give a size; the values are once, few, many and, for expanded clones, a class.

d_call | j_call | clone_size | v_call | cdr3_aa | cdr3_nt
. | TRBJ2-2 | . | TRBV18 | CASSPVGQNTGELFF | TGTGCCAGCTCACCAGTTGGGCAAAACACCGGGGAGCTGTTTTTT
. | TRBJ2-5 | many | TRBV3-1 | CASSHYGVAVYQETQYF | TGTGCCAGCAGCCACTACGGGGTAGCGGTGTACCAAGAGACCCAGTACTTC
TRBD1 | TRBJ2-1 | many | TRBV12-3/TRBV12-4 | CASSPTSSGGNEQFF | TGTGCCAGCAGTCCAACGTCGTCAGGGGGCAATGAGCAGTTCTTC
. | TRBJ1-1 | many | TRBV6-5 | CASSLLVNTEAFF | TGTGCCAGCAGTCTCCTGGTCAACACTGAAGCTTTCTTT
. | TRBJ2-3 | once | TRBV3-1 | CASSNRGPSTDTQYF | TGTGCCAGCAGCAACCGGGGCCCTTCCACAGATACGCAGTATTTT
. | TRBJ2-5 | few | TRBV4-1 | CASSQDPYETQYF | TGCGCCAGCAGCCAAGACCCTTATGAGACCCAGTACTTC
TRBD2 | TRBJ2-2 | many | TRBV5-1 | CASRLAEVGTGELFF | TGCGCCAGCAGACTAGCGGAAGTGGGCACCGGGGAGCTGTTTTTT
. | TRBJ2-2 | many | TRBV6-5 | CASSYTYRQNGELFF | TGTGCCAGCAGTTACACGTATCGACAGAACGGGGAGCTGTTTTTT
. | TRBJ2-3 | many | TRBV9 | CASSVVDTGTDTQYF | TGTGCCAGCAGCGTAGTCGACACCGGCACAGATACGCAGTATTTT
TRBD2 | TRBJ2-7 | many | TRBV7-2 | CASSPLPGGSYEQYF | TGTGCCAGCAGCCCTCTTCCGGGAGGCTCCTACGAGCAGTACTTC
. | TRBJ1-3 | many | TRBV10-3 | CAIGTDSGNTIYF | TGTGCCATCGGAACCGACTCTGGAAACACCATATATTTT
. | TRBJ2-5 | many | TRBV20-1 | CSAREGQETQYF | TGCAGTGCTAGAGAGGGGCAAGAGACCCAGTACTTC
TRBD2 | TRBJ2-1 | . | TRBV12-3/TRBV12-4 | CASSSPGLELLDEQFF | TGTGCCAGCAGTTCGCCGGGACTAGAGCTTTTGGATGAGCAGTTCTTC
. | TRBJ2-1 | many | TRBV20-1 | CSARRDTYNEQFF | TGCAGTGCTAGGAGAGACACCTACAATGAGCAGTTCTTC
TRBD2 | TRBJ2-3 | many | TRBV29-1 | CSVGASGRGTDTQYF | TGCAGCGTTGGGGCTAGCGGGAGGGGGACAGATACGCAGTATTTT
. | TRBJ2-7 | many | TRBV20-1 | CSGVGFKTYEQYF | TGCAGTGGGGTGGGCTTCAAGACCTACGAGCAGTACTTC
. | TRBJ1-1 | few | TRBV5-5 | CASSARDDPLLFF | TGTGCCAGCAGCGCCCGGGACGATCCGTTGCTTTTCTTT
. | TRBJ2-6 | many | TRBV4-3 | CASSQDLGPWVSGANVLTF | TGCGCCAGCAGCCAAGATCTTGGCCCATGGGTTTCTGGGGCCAACGTCCTGACTTTC
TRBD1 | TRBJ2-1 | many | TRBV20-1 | CSAPVFGTGGSSSSYNEQFF | TGCAGTGCGCCTGTCTTCGGGACAGGGGGCTCCTCCTCCTCCTACAATGAGCAGTTCTTC
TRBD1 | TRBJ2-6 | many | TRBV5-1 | CASSSGQGLGANVLTF | TGCGCCAGCAGCTCGGGACAGGGACTTGGGGCCAACGTCCTGACTTTC
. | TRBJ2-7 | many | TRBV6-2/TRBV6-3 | CASSSGPLNSYEQYF | TGTGCCAGCAGCTCGGGACCGTTGAATTCCTACGAGCAGTACTTC
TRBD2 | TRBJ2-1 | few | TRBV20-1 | CSAPGLAGGPQLNEQFF | TGCAGTGCTCCCGGACTAGCGGGAGGGCCGCAACTCAATGAGCAGTTCTTC
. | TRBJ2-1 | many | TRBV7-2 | CASSLAWNEQFF | TGTGCCAGCAGCTTAGCGTGGAATGAGCAGTTCTTC
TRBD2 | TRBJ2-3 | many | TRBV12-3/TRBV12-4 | CASSPYPGLGQYF | TGTGCCAGCAGTCCCTACCCGGGACTAGGGCAGTATTTT
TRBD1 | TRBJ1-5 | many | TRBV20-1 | CSARQGSQPQHF | TGCAGTGCCCGACAGGGGAGTCAGCCCCAGCATTTT
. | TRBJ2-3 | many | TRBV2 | CASSEATGAATDTQYF | TGTGCCAGCAGTGAAGCCACTGGAGCAGCCACAGATACGCAGTATTTT
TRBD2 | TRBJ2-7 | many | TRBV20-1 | CSASPRLAGLGEQYF | TGCAGTGCTAGCCCTAGACTAGCGGGATTAGGGGAGCAGTACTTC
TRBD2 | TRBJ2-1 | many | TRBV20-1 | CSASPTSGSSHEQFF | TGCAGTGCTTCGCCGACTAGCGGGAGCTCCCATGAGCAGTTCTTC
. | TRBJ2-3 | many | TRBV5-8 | CASSSLEVTDTQYF | TGTGCCAGCAGCTCGCTAGAGGTGACAGATACGCAGTATTTT
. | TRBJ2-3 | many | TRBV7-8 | CASTTPNTDTQYF | TGTGCCAGCACCACACCAAACACAGATACGCAGTATTTT
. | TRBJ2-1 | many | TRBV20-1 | CSACRPGDNEQFF | TGCAGTGCCTGTCGGCCAGGAGACAATGAGCAGTTCTTC
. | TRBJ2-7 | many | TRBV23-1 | CASSHSIPYEQYF | TGCGCCAGCAGTCACTCAATACCCTACGAGCAGTACTTC
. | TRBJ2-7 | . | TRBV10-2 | CASSNSRTFSYEQYF | TGCGCCAGCAGTAACAGCCGTACTTTCTCCTACGAGCAGTACTTC
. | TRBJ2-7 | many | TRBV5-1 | CASSLDVTASGQYF | TGCGCCAGCAGCTTGGATGTCACAGCATCGGGGCAGTACTTC
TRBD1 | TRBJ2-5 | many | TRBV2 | CASSGDRVSQETQYF | TGTGCCAGCAGTGGGGACAGAGTATCCCAAGAGACCCAGTACTTC
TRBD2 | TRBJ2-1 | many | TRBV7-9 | CASSIKGLEGGQFF | TGTGCCAGCAGCATTAAGGGACTAGAGGGCGGGCAGTTCTTC
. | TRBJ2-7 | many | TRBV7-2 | CASSSQVSYEQYF | TGTGCCAGCAGTTCACAGGTCTCCTACGAGCAGTACTTC
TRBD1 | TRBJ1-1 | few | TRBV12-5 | CASGLGDRVSEAFF | TGTGCTAGTGGTTTGGGAGACAGGGTATCCGAAGCTTTCTTT
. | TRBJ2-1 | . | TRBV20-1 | CSANPRGHQPGEQFF | TGCAGTGCCAACCCAAGAGGACACCAACCAGGGGAGCAGTTCTTC